This passage covers 24 T cell receptor beta chains from one sample sequenced in a study of T-cell memory formation after mild COVID-19. MiXCR was run by TCRdb on the 5' RACE reads, yielding one entry per CDR3 protein. The sample holds around 200,000 distinct CDR3 sequences, 20% to 25% seen once. Specimen: PBMCs or a T cell subset sorted from them (not recorded which). The source is an adult woman who had mild COVID-19 (a few samples of this study predate the infection). Cell type and time point are not known.

The chain employs TRBV7-2 and TRBJ1-4, with D uncertain. CDR1 and CDR2 (germline): SGHTA, FQGNSA. The CDR3 runs to 17 residues. V was shortened by 0 bases and J by 0 bases, with 11 bases between the two germline ends. The CDR3 spells CASSLAEGGSTNEKLFF. CDR3 DNA sequence: TGTGCCAGCAGCTTAGCGGAAGGAGGGTCAACTAATGAAAAACTGTTTTTT.

This chain uses TRBV10-3 with TRBJ2-3; TRBD2 matches at 7 bases. Trimming at V came to 10 bases and at J to 1 base, leaving 11 bases not matched to a gene. The CDR3 consists of 15 residues. Germline V gene sequence: CDR1 ENHRY, CDR2 SYGVKD. CDR3 sequence: CATAGTTGGTDTQYF. The CDR3 region has the DNA TGTGCCACGGCAGGGACTACGGGCGGCACAGATACGCAGTATTTT.

There are a few counts of this clonotype. The chain uses TRBV15 and TRBJ1-6; D call uncertain. V was clipped by 2 bases and J by 9 bases, with 11 bases between them. The CDR3 loop spans 14 amino acids. Germline-derived CDR1 and CDR2 are LNHNV and YYDKDF (reference sequence). CDR3 sequence (DNA): TGTGCCACCAGCAGAAATTCCGGAAGTTCACCCCTCCACTTT. Translation gives CATSRNSGSSPLHF.

This clonotype has a count of ten or more. This chain connects TRBV4-3 to TRBJ2-7; 14 bases line up with TRBD2. The trim removed 4 bases at V and 3 bases at J, leaving 2 bases unmatched. The CDR3 is 15 residues long. The germline gives CDR1 LGHNA, CDR2 YSLEER. The CDR3 spells CASSPGLAGGYEQYF. Here the CDR3 DNA reads TGCGCCAGCAGCCCAGGACTAGCGGGAGGCTACGAGCAGTACTTC.

The rearrangement joins TRBV12-3 or TRBV12-4 to TRBJ2-3, with a weak D call TRBD1 (6 bases). V was clipped by 5 bases and J by 1 base, with 13 bases between them. The CDR3 runs to 15 residues. The CDR3 DNA reads as TGTGCCAGCAGTGCACAGGGAATGGGCACAGATACGCAGTATTTT. Translating it yields CASSAQGMGTDTQYF.

CDR3 nucleotide sequence: TGTGCCAGCAGTTGGGGGTTCGTAGGCTCCGAGCAGTACTTC. The encoded protein is CASSWGFVGSEQYF. The chain is built from TRBV12-3 or TRBV12-4 and TRBJ2-7; perhaps D is TRBD1 or TRBD2 (5 bases each). V was clipped by 4 bases and J by 6 bases, with 16 bases between them. CDR3 length equals 14 residues.

This clonotype was detected only a few times. The chain has TRBV5-6 and TRBJ2-1; D tentatively fits TRBD1 or TRBD2 (5 bases each). The CDR3 totals 13 residues. The V gene lost 0 bases and the J gene lost 14 bases, with 15 bases spanning the gap. Germline lookup yields CDR1 SGHDT and CDR2 YYEEEE. The CDR3, as DNA: TGTGCCAGCAGCTTGGATCGGGGCCCGCTGGAGTTCTTC. It specifies CASSLDRGPLEFF.

The CDR3 nucleotides are TGTGCCAGCAGCGAGGGGGGAAGCTCCTACAATGAGCAGTTCTTC. Residues: CASSEGGSSYNEQFF. The chain employs TRBV9 and TRBJ2-1; D is tentatively TRBD1 or TRBD2 (6 bases each). V shed 3 bases and J shed 0 bases, with 10 bases lying between them. The germline CDR1 and CDR2 sequences are SGDLS and YYNGEE. CDR3 size: 15 residues. Full variable domain (remainder filled in from reference TRBV9 and TRBJ2-1): DSGVTQTPKHLITATGQRVTLRCSPRSGDLSVYWYQQSLDQGLQFLIQYYNGEERAKGNILERFSAQQFPDLHSELNLSSLELGDSALYFCASSEGGSSYNEQFFGPGTRLTVL.

The chain links TRBV20-1 to TRBJ2-1; 15 bases match TRBD2. Germline CDR1 is DFQATT and CDR2 is SNEGSKA (reference sequence). Losses at the gene ends were 7 bases for V and 3 bases for J; bases not matched to a gene: 7. CDR3 size: 16 residues. DNA for the CDR3: TGCAGTGGACCGGGACTAGCGGGGGGCTACTACAATGAGCAGTTCTTC. Its translation is CSGPGLAGGYYNEQFF.

The chain is built from TRBV19 and TRBJ1-1; no clear D gene. CDR3 length: 14 residues. Germline CDR1 reads LNHDA; CDR2 reads SQIVND (reference sequence). The germline V and J ends were trimmed by 1 base and 1 base, with 7 bases remaining between them. CDR3 sequence (DNA): TGTGCCAGTAGTATAGGGGGAGAGAACACTGAAGCTTTCTTT. It is translated as CASSIGGENTEAFF.

This chain uses TRBV9 with TRBJ2-7, with a tentative D call TRBD1 (5 bases). The germline gives CDR1 SGDLS, CDR2 YYNGEE. The CDR3 runs 16 residues. V was trimmed by 0 bases and J by 2 bases, leaving 15 bases between them. CDR3 protein: CASSVEPGPGPYEQYF. CDR3 coding DNA: TGTGCCAGCAGCGTAGAACCGGGTCCAGGGCCCTACGAGCAGTACTTC. Variable domain in full (rest from reference TRBV9 and TRBJ2-7): DSGVTQTPKHLITATGQRVTLRCSPRSGDLSVYWYQQSLDQGLQFLIQYYNGEERAKGNILERFSAQQFPDLHSELNLSSLELGDSALYFCASSVEPGPGPYEQYFGPGTRLTVT.

This clonotype was counted many times. The CDR3 reads CASRTSGSTDTQYF. DNA of the CDR3: TGTGCCAGCAGGACTAGCGGGAGTACAGATACGCAGTATTTT. The J gene is TRBJ2-3, the V gene TRBV5-4; 12 bases agree with TRBD2. This CDR3 comprises 14 residues. Germline values: CDR1 SGHNT, CDR2 YYREEE (reference sequence). V trimming: 5 bases; J trimming: 3 bases; junction bases outside the gene matches: 1.

This clonotype was seen a few times. The chain has TRBV6-5 and TRBJ2-7, with 7 bases lining up with TRBD1. Germline CDR1 and CDR2: MNHEY and SVGAGI. This CDR3 comprises 15 residues. J was trimmed by 3 bases and V by 5 bases; bases with no gene match: 10. This CDR3 is CASSDNRGPFYEQYF. DNA for the CDR3: TGTGCCAGCAGTGATAACAGGGGACCCTTCTACGAGCAGTACTTC.

This clonotype was seen a few times. The chain carries TRBV7-9 and TRBJ1-5; D is perhaps TRBD1 (6 bases). Germline V gene sequence: CDR1 SEHNR, CDR2 FQNEAQ (reference sequence). The V gene lost 1 base and the J gene lost 5 bases, with 9 bases spanning the gap. The CDR3 runs to 14 residues. The CDR3 here is CASSLGAGDQPQHF. CDR3 in DNA: TGTGCCAGCAGCTTAGGAGCAGGGGATCAGCCCCAGCATTTT.

V gene TRBV6-2 or TRBV6-3 combines with J gene TRBJ1-5, with a tentative D call TRBD1 (5 bases). Germline CDR1 MNHEY, CDR2 SVGEGT. V lost 4 bases and J lost 3, with 13 bases in between. CDR3 length equals 15 residues. CDR3 nucleotides: TGTGCCAGCAGTTCCGACACACAGGTCAATCAGCCCCAGCATTTT. Protein product: CASSSDTQVNQPQHF.

V and J are TRBV5-1 and TRBJ1-4, with TRBD1 as a possible D gene (5 bases). Germline CDR1 and CDR2: SGHRS and YFSETQ. There are 12 residues in the CDR3. V shed 5 bases and J shed 8 bases, with 10 bases lying between them. As DNA, the CDR3 is TGCGCCAGCAGGGATCGGGGGGAAAAACTGTTTTTT. This encodes CASRDRGEKLFF.

In this sample, this clonotype turned up a few times. CDR3 nucleotides: TGCGCCAGCAGCGTGTCGGACGGTGAGCAGTTCTTC. Its protein product is CASSVSDGEQFF. The rearrangement links TRBV5-1 to TRBJ2-1; the D is unclear. Germline CDR1 and CDR2: SGHRS and YFSETQ. The CDR3 runs to 12 residues. The ends were cut back, 4 bases at V and 9 bases at J, with 11 bases in the middle.

This rearrangement joins TRBV5-1 to TRBJ2-7; TRBD2 is a possible D gene (7 bases). CDR1 SGHRS and CDR2 YFSETQ come from the germline V gene. The ends were cut back, 3 bases at V and 7 bases at J, with 14 bases in the middle. This CDR3 has 13 amino acids. In DNA form, the CDR3 reads TGCGCCAGCAGCTGGACGGGGGGCGGTGAGCAGTACTTC. Its protein product is CASSWTGGGEQYF. Using reference TRBV5-1 and TRBJ2-7 for the parts outside the CDR3, the full variable domain is KAGVTQTPRYLIKTRGQQVTLSCSPISGHRSVSWYQQTPGQGLQFLFEYFSETQRNKGNFPGRFSGRQFSNSRSEMNVSTLELGDSALYLCASSWTGGGEQYFGPGTRLTVT.

This clonotype was seen more than once but under ten times. The gene calls are TRBV27 and TRBJ1-1; tentative D call: TRBD1 (6 bases). The CDR3 is 13 amino acids. The germline V gene has CDR1 MNHEY and CDR2 SMNVEV (reference sequence). Trimming took 3 bases from V and 4 from J, leaving 9 bases between them. The CDR3: CASSLGGVTEAFF. The CDR3 DNA sequence: TGTGCCAGCAGTTTGGGGGGCGTCACTGAAGCTTTCTTT.

This clonotype appeared a few times. The chain carries TRBV15 and TRBJ2-3; the D is unclear. Germline V gene sequence: CDR1 LNHNV, CDR2 YYDKDF (reference sequence). The CDR3 covers 14 residues. V lost 0 bases and J lost 4, with 8 bases in between. CDR3 amino acids: CATSRDAVADTQYF. As DNA, the CDR3 is TGTGCCACCAGCAGAGATGCAGTTGCAGATACGCAGTATTTT.

This clonotype was observed a handful of times. The V gene is TRBV5-1, the J gene TRBJ1-3, with D unclear. Germline CDR1 SGHRS, CDR2 YFSETQ. CDR3 length: 14 amino acids. Trimming left V 4 bases short and J 0 bases short, with 8 bases between. CDR3 bases: TGCGCCAGCAGCCCGGACTCCTCTGGAAACACCATATATTTT. Translation: CASSPDSSGNTIYF.

This clonotype has at least ten counts. V and J are TRBV5-1 and TRBJ2-7; possible D gene TRBD1, 6 bases. The CDR3 has 14 amino acids. Trimming shortened V by 2 bases and J by 0 bases, and 9 bases separated the two germline ends. The germline V gene encodes CDR1 SGHRS and CDR2 YFSETQ. The CDR3 sequence: CASSLEGDSYEQYF. CDR3 sequence (DNA): TGCGCCAGCAGCTTAGAGGGGGACTCCTACGAGCAGTACTTC.

Many counts were recorded for this clonotype. The chain links TRBV5-1 to TRBJ1-1, with 9 bases identical to TRBD1. Germline CDR1 and CDR2: SGHRS and YFSETQ. Trimming at V came to 0 bases and at J to 4 bases, leaving 10 bases not matched to a gene. The CDR3 loop spans 17 amino acids. CDR3 DNA: TGCGCCAGCAGCTTGGAACCACAGGGGGCGCGGGCCACTGAAGCTTTCTTT. It encodes CASSLEPQGARATEAFF.

This clonotype appeared a few times. The chain recombines TRBV7-9 with TRBJ1-1; D is ambiguous. V gave up 4 bases and J gave up 11 bases, with 14 bases separating them. There are 12 residues in the CDR3. The germline V gene has CDR1 SEHNR and CDR2 FQNEAQ (reference sequence). The CDR3 DNA is TGTGCCAGCAGCTCGACTGCAAATGGGGCTTTCTTT. The encoded protein is CASSSTANGAFF.